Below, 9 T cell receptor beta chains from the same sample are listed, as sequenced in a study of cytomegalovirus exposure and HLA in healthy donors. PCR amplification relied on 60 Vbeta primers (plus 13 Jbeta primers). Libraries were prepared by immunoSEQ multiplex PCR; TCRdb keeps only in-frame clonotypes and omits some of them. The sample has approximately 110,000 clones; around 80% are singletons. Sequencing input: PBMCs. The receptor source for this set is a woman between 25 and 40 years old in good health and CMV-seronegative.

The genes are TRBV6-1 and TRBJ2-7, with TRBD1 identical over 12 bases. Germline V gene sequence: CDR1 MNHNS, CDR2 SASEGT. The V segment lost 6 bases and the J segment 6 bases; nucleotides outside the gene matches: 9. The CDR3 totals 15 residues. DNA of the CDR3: TGTGCCAGCAGAACCATCGGGACAGGGGGCTTCGAGCAGTACTTC. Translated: CASRTIGTGGFEQYF.

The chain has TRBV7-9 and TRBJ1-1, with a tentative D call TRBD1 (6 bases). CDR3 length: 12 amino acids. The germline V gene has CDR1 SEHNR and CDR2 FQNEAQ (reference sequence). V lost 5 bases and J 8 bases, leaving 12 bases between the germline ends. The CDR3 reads CASSERGTEAFF. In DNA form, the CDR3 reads TGTGCCAGCAGCGAGCGAGGGACAGAAGCTTTCTTT.

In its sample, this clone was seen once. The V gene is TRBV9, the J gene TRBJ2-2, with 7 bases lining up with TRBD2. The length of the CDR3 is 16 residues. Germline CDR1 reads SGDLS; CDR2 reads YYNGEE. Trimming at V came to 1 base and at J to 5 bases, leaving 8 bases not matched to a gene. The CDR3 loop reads CASSVSASGTTGELFF. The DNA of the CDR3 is TGTGCCAGCAGCGTAAGCGCTAGCGGCACTACCGGGGAGCTGTTTTTT.

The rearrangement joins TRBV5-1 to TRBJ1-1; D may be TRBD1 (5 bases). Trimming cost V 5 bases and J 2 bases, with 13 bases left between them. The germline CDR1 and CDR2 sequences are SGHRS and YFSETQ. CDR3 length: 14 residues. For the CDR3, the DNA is TGCGCCAGCAGTCCATCCCAGGGAAACACTGAAGCTTTCTTT. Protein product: CASSPSQGNTEAFF. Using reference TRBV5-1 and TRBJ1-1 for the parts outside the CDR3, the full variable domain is KAGVTQTPRYLIKTRGQQVTLSCSPISGHRSVSWYQQTPGQGLQFLFEYFSETQRNKGNFPGRFSGRQFSNSRSEMNVSTLELGDSALYLCASSPSQGNTEAFFGQGTRLTVV.

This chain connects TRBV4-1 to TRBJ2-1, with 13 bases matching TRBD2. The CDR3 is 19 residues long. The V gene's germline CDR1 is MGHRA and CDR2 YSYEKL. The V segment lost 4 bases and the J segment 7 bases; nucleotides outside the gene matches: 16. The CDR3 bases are TGCGCCAGCAGCCGCCTCCCAGGGACTAGCGGGGATCGCTCTAATGAGCAGTTCTTC. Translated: CASSRLPGTSGDRSNEQFF.

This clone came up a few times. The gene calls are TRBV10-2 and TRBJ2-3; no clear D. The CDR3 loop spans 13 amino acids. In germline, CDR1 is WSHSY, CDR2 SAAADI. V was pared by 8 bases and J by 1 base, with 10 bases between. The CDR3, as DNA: TGCGCCAGCCGTCCGGCGGGCACAGATACGCAGTATTTT. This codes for CASRPAGTDTQYF.

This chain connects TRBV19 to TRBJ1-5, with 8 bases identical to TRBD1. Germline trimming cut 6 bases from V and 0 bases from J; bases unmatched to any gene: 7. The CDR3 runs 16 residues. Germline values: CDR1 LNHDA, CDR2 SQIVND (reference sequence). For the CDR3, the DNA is TGTGCCAGTAGCGACAGGGGAGCATATAGCAATCAGCCCCAGCATTTT. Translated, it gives CASSDRGAYSNQPQHF.

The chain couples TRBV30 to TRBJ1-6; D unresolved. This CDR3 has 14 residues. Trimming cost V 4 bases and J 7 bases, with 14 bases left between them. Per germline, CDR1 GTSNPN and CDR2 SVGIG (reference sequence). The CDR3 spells CAWNTGFGNSPLHF. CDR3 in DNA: TGTGCCTGGAATACGGGGTTCGGAAATTCACCCCTCCACTTT. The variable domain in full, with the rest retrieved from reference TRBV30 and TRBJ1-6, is SQTIHQWPATLVQPVGSPLSLECTVEGTSNPNLYWYRQAAGRGLQLLFYSVGIGQISSEVPQNLSASRPQDRQFILSSKKLLLSDSGFYLCAWNTGFGNSPLHFGNGTRLTVT.

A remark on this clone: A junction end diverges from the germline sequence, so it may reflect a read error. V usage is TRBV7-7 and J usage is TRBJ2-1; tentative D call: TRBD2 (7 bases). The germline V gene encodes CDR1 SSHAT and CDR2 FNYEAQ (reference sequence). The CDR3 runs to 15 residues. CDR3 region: CASSPFYGGPNEQFF. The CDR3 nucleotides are TGTGCTAGCAGCCCCTTCTACGGGGGGCCTAATGAGCAGTTCTTC.